The 10 T cell receptor beta chains reported below all come from one sample, sequenced in a study of CXCR3-negative and CXCR3-positive naive CD8 T cells. cDNA libraries for TRB were generated by 5' RACE incorporating UMI labels. TCRdb reprocessed the 5' RACE reads and stores each CDR3 protein as one record, lacking DNA. In all, the sample yields tens of thousands of distinct CDR3 sequences. Specimen: memory CD8+ T cells from blood. Receptors originate from a human donor in good health. Some clones in this sample may be carry-over from other donors' samples.

The chain joins TRBV28 to TRBJ1-1. Germline CDR1 and CDR2: MDHEN and SYDVKM. This CDR3 region has 13 residues. Here the CDR3 reads CASSQRGTAEAFF. Full variable domain (remainder filled in from reference TRBV28 and TRBJ1-1): DVKVTQSSRYLVKRTGEKVFLECVQDMDHENMFWYRQDPGLGLRLIYFSYDVKMKEKGDIPEGYSVSREKKERFSLILESASTNQTSMYLCASSQRGTAEAFFGQGTRLTVV.

V usage is TRBV2 and J usage is TRBJ2-2; lacking DNA, the TRBD2 call made by TCRdb goes unchecked. Germline CDR1 is SNHLY and CDR2 is FYNNEI. The CDR3 spans 16 residues. The CDR3 sequence: CASIAGLAVDAGELFF. The variable domain in full, with the rest retrieved from reference TRBV2 and TRBJ2-2, is EPEVTQTPSHQVTQMGQEVILRCVPISNHLYFYWYRQILGQKVEFLVSFYNNEISEKSEIFDDQFSVERPDGSNFTLKIRSTKLEDSAMYFCASIAGLAVDAGELFFGEGSRLTVL.

The chain is built from TRBV29-1 and TRBJ1-2. This CDR3 has 13 residues. In germline, CDR1 is SQVTM, CDR2 ANQGSEA. CDR3: CSVESNSNYGYTF.

The rearrangement uses TRBV6-6 and TRBJ1-2; TCRdb's assignment of TRBD1 cannot be checked, as there is no DNA. The germline CDR1 and CDR2 sequences are MNHNY and SVGAGI (reference sequence). The CDR3 consists of 14 residues. The CDR3 is CASSYSDRNYGYTF.

The CDR3 loop is CASSRRQLTSSGGPVVTQYF. The chain is built from TRBV7-9 and TRBJ2-5; TCRdb's D call of TRBD2 is untestable without DNA. The germline gives CDR1 SEHNR, CDR2 FQNEAQ (reference sequence). This CDR3 contains 20 residues.

The chain joins TRBV5-1 to TRBJ2-2. CDR1 SGHRS and CDR2 YFSETQ come from the germline V gene. The CDR3 has 12 amino acids. CDR3 amino acids: CASSWGSGELFF.

The chain recombines TRBV6-4 with TRBJ2-3; TCRdb designates TRBD2, a call that cannot be tested without DNA. CDR3 length equals 14 residues. CDR1 MRHNA and CDR2 SNTAGT come from the germline V gene. CDR3 sequence reads: CASSERGDPDTQYF.

The gene calls are TRBV24-1 and TRBJ2-7; lacking DNA, the TRBD1 call made by TCRdb goes unchecked. The CDR3 is made up of 14 amino acids. Germline V gene lookup returns CDR1 KGHDR and CDR2 SFDVKD. The chain's CDR3 is CATSESGPSYEQYF.

The chain uses TRBV28 and TRBJ2-1; TCRdb names TRBD1, which stays unverified in the absence of DNA. The CDR3 contains 14 residues. Germline V lookup: CDR1 MDHEN, CDR2 SYDVKM. CDR3 sequence reads: CASTTSTAYNEQFF.

The chain joins TRBV29-1 to TRBJ2-7; the TCRdb call, TRBD1, lacks DNA for checking. This CDR3 is 13 amino acids long. Per the germline V gene, CDR1 is SQVTM and CDR2 is ANQGSEA. The CDR3 reads CSVVFQGKDEQYF.